The 9 T cell receptor beta chains given below trace back to one sample, sequenced in a study of human T cells and chemical hapten exposure. TCRdb re-derived calls from the 5' RACE reads in MiXCR, one entry per CDR3 protein. The sample contains 110,000 or so distinct CDR3 sequences, approximately 19% of which appear only once. RNA extraction used unfractionated whole blood as the source of total RNA. These receptors were collected from a human donor in good health.

The count of this clonotype is one. The chain links TRBV5-5 to TRBJ2-3; D gene unclear. The CDR3 has 14 residues. Trimming took off 0 bases at V and 6 bases at J, with 11 bases between the two ends. Germline V gene sequence: CDR1 SGHKS, CDR2 YYEKEE (reference sequence). CDR3: CASSLGSRGDTQYF. For the CDR3, the DNA is TGTGCCAGCAGCTTGGGCTCCCGTGGGGATACGCAGTATTTT. Variable domain in full (rest from reference TRBV5-5 and TRBJ2-3): DAGVTQSPTHLIKTRGQQVTLRCSPISGHKSVSWYQQVLGQGPQFIFQYYEKEERGRGNFPDRFSARQFPNYSSELNVNALLLGDSALYLCASSLGSRGDTQYFGPGTRLTVL.

This chain uses TRBV12-3 or TRBV12-4 with TRBJ2-1; 11 nucleotides align to TRBD2. The CDR3 is made up of 16 amino acids. With V trimmed by 4 bases and J by 10 bases, 12 bases remained unmatched. DNA of the CDR3: TGTGCCAGCAGTTGGGGGGCGACTAGCGGGATAGGGGAGCAGTTCTTC. Translating gives CASSWGATSGIGEQFF.

This sequence joins TRBV28 and TRBJ2-7; 7 positions match TRBD2. CDR1 MDHEN and CDR2 SYDVKM come from the germline V gene. The CDR3 runs 15 residues. V lost 7 bases, J lost 5 bases, and 14 bases stayed unmatched. This chain's CDR3 is CASNPPGRLADEQYF. The CDR3 DNA reads as TGTGCCAGCAACCCCCCAGGGAGGCTAGCGGACGAGCAGTACTTC.

The sample holds a few counts of this clonotype. V usage is TRBV11-2 and J usage is TRBJ2-6; 8 bases match TRBD1. The junction had 17 bases not matched to a gene; V was cut back by 7 bases and J by 0 bases. This CDR3 comprises 20 residues. Germline lookup yields CDR1 SGHAT and CDR2 FQNNGV. Here the CDR3 reads CASTLGKATGDRSGANVLTF. CDR3 DNA sequence: TGTGCCAGCACCCTAGGAAAGGCGACAGGGGATCGCTCTGGGGCCAACGTCCTGACTTTC.

The J gene is TRBJ1-1, the V gene TRBV5-1; D is uncertain. The CDR3 contains 14 residues. The V gene's germline CDR1 is SGHRS and CDR2 YFSETQ. V lost 0 bases and J lost 7, with 13 bases in between. CDR3 sequence reads: CASSLELGFGEAFF. CDR3 sequence (DNA): TGCGCCAGCAGCTTGGAACTGGGGTTCGGTGAAGCTTTCTTT.

The rearrangement joins TRBV7-9 to TRBJ2-7; TRBD1 agrees at 10 bases. J gave up 2 bases and V 3 bases, and 1 base lay outside the gene matches. Germline CDR1 and CDR2: SEHNR and FQNEAQ (reference sequence). The CDR3 consists of 14 residues. The CDR3 reads CASSLGTGAYEQYF. CDR3 coding DNA: TGTGCCAGCAGCTTGGGGACAGGGGCCTACGAGCAGTACTTC.

The CDR3 loop is CASSFVRTEAFF. The DNA of the CDR3 is TGTGCCAGCAGCTTTGTGCGGACTGAAGCTTTCTTT. The rearrangement links TRBV5-6 to TRBJ1-1; D is unclear. The CDR3 length is 12 residues. The V gene's germline CDR1 is SGHDT and CDR2 YYEEEE. Trimming cost V 2 bases and J 5 bases, with 7 bases left between them.

This clonotype was detected a few times. This rearrangement joins TRBV5-6 to TRBJ1-2; no definite D call. Germline CDR1 reads SGHDT; CDR2 reads YYEEEE. Trimming removed 0 bases from V and 4 bases from J, with 16 bases in between. This CDR3 contains 16 residues. CDR3: CASSLAGRAHGYGYTF. In DNA form, the CDR3 reads TGTGCCAGCAGCTTGGCCGGGCGGGCGCACGGCTATGGCTACACCTTC.

This clonotype was seen ten or more times. This rearrangement joins TRBV27 to TRBJ2-7; D gene ambiguous. Germline V gene sequence: CDR1 MNHEY, CDR2 SMNVEV (reference sequence). The V end was cut by 3 bases, the J end by 4 bases, with 16 bases between. CDR3 length: 15 amino acids. The CDR3 protein is CASSLEMTPLYEQYF. The CDR3 nucleotides are TGTGCCAGCAGTTTGGAGATGACACCACTTTACGAGCAGTACTTC.